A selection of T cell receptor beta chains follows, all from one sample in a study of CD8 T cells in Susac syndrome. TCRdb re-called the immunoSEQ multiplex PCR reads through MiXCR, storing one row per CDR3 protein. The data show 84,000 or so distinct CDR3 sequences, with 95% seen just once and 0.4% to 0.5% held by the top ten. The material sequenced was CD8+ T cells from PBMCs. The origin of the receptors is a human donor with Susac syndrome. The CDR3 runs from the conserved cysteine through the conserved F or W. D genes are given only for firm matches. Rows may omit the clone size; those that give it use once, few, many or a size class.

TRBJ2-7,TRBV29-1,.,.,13,TGCAGCGTTGAGGCCGACGGGAATTACGAGCAGTACTTC,CSVEADGNYEQYF
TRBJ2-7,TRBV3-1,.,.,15,TGTGCCAGCAGCCAAGCCGCAACAGTCCCGGTAGAGCAGTACTTC,CASSQAATVPVEQYF
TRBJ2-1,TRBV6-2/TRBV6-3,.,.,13,TGTGCCAGCAGTTACAGGGAAAACAATGAGCAGTTCTTC,CASSYRENNEQFF
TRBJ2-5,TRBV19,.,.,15,TGTGCCAGTGCCGTAACAGGAATCGGAGTGGAGACCCAGTACTTC,CASAVTGIGVETQYF
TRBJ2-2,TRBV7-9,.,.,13,TGTGCCAGCACCCCCCCTTCCTACGGGGAGCTGTTTTTT,CASTPPSYGELFF
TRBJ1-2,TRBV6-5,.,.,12,TGTGCCAGCAGTTATGGCGGGGTTGGCTACACCTTC,CASSYGGVGYTF
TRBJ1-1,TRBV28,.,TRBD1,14,TGTGCCAGCAGTTCTCCGGGACAGTTCGCTGAAGCTTTCTTT,CASSSPGQFAEAFF
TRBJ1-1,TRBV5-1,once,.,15,TGCGCCAGCAGCCCCCTCGGCGGATTGAACACTGAAGCTTTCTTT,CASSPLGGLNTEAFF
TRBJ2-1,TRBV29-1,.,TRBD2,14,TGCAGCGTTGATTCGGGACTAGCGGGAGACGAGCAGTTCTTC,CSVDSGLAGDEQFF
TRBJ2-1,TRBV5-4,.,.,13,TGTGCCAGCAGCGGGGGGCTCTACAATGAGCAGTTCTTC,CASSGGLYNEQFF
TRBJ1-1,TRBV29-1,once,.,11,TGCAGCGTGGTAGACAGCACTGAAGCTTTCTTT,CSVVDSTEAFF
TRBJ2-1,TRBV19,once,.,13,TGTGCCAGTAGTACCCTACTCACGGATGAGCAGTTCTTC,CASSTLLTDEQFF
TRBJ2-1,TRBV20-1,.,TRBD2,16,TGCAGTGCTAGAGACCCAGCGGGGGGCGCCTACAATGAGCAGTTCTTC,CSARDPAGGAYNEQFF
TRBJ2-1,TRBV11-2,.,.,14,TGTGCCAGCACCCCTCCTTTAGACTACAATGAGCAGTTCTTC,CASTPPLDYNEQFF
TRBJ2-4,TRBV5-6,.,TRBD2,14,TGTGCCAGCAGCCTAGGGACTAGCCTAAACATTCAGTACTTC,CASSLGTSLNIQYF
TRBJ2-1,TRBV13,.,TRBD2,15,TGTGCCAGCAGCTCCAGCGGGAGAGGCTACAATGAGCAGTTCTTC,CASSSSGRGYNEQFF
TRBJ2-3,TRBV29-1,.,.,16,TGCAGCGTTGAACATGGCGGCGGGGTCCCGTGGGATACGCAGTATTTT,CSVEHGGGVPWDTQYF
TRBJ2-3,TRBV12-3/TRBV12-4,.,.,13,TGTGCCAGCAGTGGCTCGGGGGCCTCACAGCAGTATTTT,CASSGSGASQQYF
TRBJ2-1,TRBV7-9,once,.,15,TGTGCCAGCAGCGTCCCGGGAGCAAACCACAATGAGCAGTTCTTC,CASSVPGANHNEQFF
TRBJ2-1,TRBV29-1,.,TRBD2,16,TGCAGCGTTGACCAACTAGCGGGAGCGATCTACAATGAGCAGTTCTTC,CSVDQLAGAIYNEQFF
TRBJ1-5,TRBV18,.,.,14,TGTGCCAGCTCACCAGATGGTAGCAATCAGCCCCAGCATTTT,CASSPDGSNQPQHF
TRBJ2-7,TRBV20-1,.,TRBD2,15,TGCAGTGCTAGAGATCGTTTACTAGCGTCCTACGAGCAGTACTTC,CSARDRLLASYEQYF
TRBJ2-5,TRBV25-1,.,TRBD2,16,TGTGCCAGCAGTCCGGGACTAGCGGGAGGAGAAGAGACCCAGTACTTC,CASSPGLAGGEETQYF
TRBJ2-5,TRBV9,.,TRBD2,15,TGTGCCAGCAGCGTATATGCGGGAGCCACGGAGACCCAGTACTTC,CASSVYAGATETQYF
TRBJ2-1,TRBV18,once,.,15,TGTGCCAGCTCACCATACGGGGCCCTCTCCAATGAGCAGTTCTTC,CASSPYGALSNEQFF
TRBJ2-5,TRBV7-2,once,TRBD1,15,TGTGCCAGCAGCTCCGACAGGGGCGTACAAGAGACCCAGTACTTC,CASSSDRGVQETQYF
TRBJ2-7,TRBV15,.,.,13,TGTGCCACCAGCAGAGTAAGAGGGAACGAGCAGTACTTC,CATSRVRGNEQYF
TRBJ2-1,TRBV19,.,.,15,TGTGCCAGTAGTATGGGTCAGGGCTCCTACAATGAGCAGTTCTTC,CASSMGQGSYNEQFF
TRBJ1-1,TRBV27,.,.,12,TGTGCCAGCAGTGCGGGGAACACTGAAGCTTTCTTT,CASSAGNTEAFF
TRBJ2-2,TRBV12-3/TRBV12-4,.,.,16,TGTGCCAGCAGTTGGGGTGGAGGGTTCAACACCGGGGAGCTGTTTTTT,CASSWGGGFNTGELFF
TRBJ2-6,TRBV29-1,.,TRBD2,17,TGCAGCGTTGCCGCTAGCGGGATTCCCTCTGGGGCCAACGTCCTGACTTTC,CSVAASGIPSGANVLTF
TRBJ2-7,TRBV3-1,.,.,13,TGTGCCAGCAGCCTTGAAGGGGTTTACGAGCAGTACTTC,CASSLEGVYEQYF
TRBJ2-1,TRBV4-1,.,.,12,TGCGCCAGCAGCCAAGATGACAATGAGCAGTTCTTC,CASSQDDNEQFF
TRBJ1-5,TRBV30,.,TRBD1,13,TGTGCCTGGGGGACAGGGGGTTACCAGCCCCAGCATTTT,CAWGTGGYQPQHF
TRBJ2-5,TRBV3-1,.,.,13,TGTGCCAGCAGCCAAGAGACTAGGGAGACCCAGTACTTC,CASSQETRETQYF
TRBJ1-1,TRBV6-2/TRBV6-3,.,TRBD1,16,TGTGCCAGCAGTTACTCGGGGACAGGGATGGAGACTGAAGCTTTCTTT,CASSYSGTGMETEAFF
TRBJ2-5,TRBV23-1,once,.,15,TGCGCCAGCAGTCAATCCAGCGACGTCGAGGAGACCCAGTACTTC,CASSQSSDVEETQYF
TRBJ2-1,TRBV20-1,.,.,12,TGCAGTGCTAGAGATTCCTACAATGAGCAGTTCTTC,CSARDSYNEQFF
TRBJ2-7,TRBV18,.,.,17,TGTGCCAGCTCACCACCGGTGACATACCGGGGCCACTACGAGCAGTACTTC,CASSPPVTYRGHYEQYF
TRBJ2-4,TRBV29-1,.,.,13,TGCAGCGTTGGCGGGAATACCAAAAACATTCAGTACTTC,CSVGGNTKNIQYF
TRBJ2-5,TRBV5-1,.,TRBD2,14,TGCGCCAGCAGCGGGGGACTAGCGGAAGAGACCCAGTACTTC,CASSGGLAEETQYF
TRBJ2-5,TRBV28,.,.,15,TGTGCCAGCAGTTTAATGGCCTTTGGGCAAGAGACCCAGTACTTC,CASSLMAFGQETQYF
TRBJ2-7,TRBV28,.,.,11,TGTGCCAGCAGCCAGGGTCCCGAGCAGTACTTC,CASSQGPEQYF
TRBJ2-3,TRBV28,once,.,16,TGTGCCAGCAGTTTCCTGGCTAGCGAGCGCACAGATACGCAGTATTTT,CASSFLASERTDTQYF
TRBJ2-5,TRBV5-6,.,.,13,TGTGCCACCACTGGACTGGGGCAAGAGACCCAGTACTTC,CATTGLGQETQYF
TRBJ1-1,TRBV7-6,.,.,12,TGTGCCAGCAGCTTCACCAACACTGAAGCTTTCTTT,CASSFTNTEAFF
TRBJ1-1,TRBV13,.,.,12,TGTGCCAGCAGCTCGGAACTTATTGAAGCTTTCTTT,CASSSELIEAFF
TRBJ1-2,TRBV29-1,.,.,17,TGCAGCGTTGAAGATTTCGGCAGCGGGAAGACTAACTATGGCTACACCTTC,CSVEDFGSGKTNYGYTF
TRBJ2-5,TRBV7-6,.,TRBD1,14,TGTGCCAGCAGCCCACAGGGGAGTGTGGAGACCCAGTACTTC,CASSPQGSVETQYF
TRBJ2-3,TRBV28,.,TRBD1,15,TGTGCCAGCAGTTCCGGACAGGGAGAGACAGATACGCAGTATTTT,CASSSGQGETDTQYF
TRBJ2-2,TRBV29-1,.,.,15,TGCAGCGTTGAATTGGACACAACTAACACCGGGGAGCTGTTTTTT,CSVELDTTNTGELFF
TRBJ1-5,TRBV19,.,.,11,TGTGGAGCGGGGGGCGGTCAGCCCCAGCATTTT,CGAGGGQPQHF
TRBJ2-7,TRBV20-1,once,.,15,TGCAGTGCTAGAGTGCGGGGATCAAACACATACGAGCAGTACTTC,CSARVRGSNTYEQYF
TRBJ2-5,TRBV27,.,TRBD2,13,TGTGCCAGCAGCTTCGTCGGGGGGGAGACCCAGTACTTC,CASSFVGGETQYF
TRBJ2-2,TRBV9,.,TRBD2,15,TGTGCCAGCAGCGGTAGCGGGTATGACACCGGGGAGCTGTTTTTT,CASSGSGYDTGELFF
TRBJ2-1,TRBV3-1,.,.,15,TGTGCCAGCAGCCAAGAGGGGACTTACTACAATGAGCAGTTCTTC,CASSQEGTYYNEQFF